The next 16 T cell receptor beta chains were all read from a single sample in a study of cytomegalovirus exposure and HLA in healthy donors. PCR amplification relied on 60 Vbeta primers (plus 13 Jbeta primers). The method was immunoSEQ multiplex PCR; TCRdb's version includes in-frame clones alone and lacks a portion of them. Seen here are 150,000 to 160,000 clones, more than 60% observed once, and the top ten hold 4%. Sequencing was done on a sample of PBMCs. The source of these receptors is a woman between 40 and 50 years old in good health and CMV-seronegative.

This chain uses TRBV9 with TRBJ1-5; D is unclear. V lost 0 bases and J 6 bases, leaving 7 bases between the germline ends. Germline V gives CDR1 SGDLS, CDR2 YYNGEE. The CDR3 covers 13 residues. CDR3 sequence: CASSVDLSQPQHF. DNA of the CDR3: TGTGCCAGCAGCGTAGACTTGAGTCAGCCCCAGCATTTT. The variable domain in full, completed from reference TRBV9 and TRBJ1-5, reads DSGVTQTPKHLITATGQRVTLRCSPRSGDLSVYWYQQSLDQGLQFLIQYYNGEERAKGNILERFSAQQFPDLHSELNLSSLELGDSALYFCASSVDLSQPQHFGDGTRLSIL.

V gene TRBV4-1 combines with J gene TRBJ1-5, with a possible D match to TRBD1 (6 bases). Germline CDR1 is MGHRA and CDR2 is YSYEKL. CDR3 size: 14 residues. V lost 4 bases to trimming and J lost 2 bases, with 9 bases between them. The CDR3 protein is CASSPPGGNQPQHF. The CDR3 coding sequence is TGCGCCAGCAGCCCTCCAGGGGGCAATCAGCCCCAGCATTTT.

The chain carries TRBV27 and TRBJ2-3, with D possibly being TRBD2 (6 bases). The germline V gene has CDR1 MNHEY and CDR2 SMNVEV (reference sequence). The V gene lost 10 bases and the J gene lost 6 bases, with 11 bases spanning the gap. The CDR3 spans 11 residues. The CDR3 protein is CATTRGDTQYF. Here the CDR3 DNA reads TGTGCCACCACCCGGGGGGATACGCAGTATTTT.

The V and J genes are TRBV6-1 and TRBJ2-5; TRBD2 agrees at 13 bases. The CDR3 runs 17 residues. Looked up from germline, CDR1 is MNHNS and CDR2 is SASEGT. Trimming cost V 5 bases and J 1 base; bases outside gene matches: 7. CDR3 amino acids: CASSKGWTSGSQETQYF. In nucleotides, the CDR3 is TGTGCCAGCAGTAAAGGGTGGACTAGCGGGAGCCAAGAGACCCAGTACTTC.

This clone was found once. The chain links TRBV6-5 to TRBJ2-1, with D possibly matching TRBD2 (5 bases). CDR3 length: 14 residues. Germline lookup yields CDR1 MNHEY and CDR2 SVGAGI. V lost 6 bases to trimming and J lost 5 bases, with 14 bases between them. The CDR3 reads CASRQRLTNNEQFF. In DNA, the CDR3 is TGTGCCAGCAGACAGAGACTAACCAACAATGAGCAGTTCTTC.

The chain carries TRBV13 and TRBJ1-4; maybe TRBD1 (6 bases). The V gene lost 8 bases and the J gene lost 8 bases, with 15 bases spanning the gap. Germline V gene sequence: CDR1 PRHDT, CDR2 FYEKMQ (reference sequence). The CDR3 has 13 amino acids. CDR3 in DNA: TGTGCCAGCCGGGGGGGGCCTGGGGAAAAACTGTTTTTT. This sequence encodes CASRGGPGEKLFF.

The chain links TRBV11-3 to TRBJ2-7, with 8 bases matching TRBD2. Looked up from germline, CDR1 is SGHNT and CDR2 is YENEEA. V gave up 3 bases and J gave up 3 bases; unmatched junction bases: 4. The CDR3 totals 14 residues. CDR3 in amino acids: CASSFGGADYEQYF. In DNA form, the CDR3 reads TGTGCCAGCAGCTTCGGGGGGGCCGACTACGAGCAGTACTTC.

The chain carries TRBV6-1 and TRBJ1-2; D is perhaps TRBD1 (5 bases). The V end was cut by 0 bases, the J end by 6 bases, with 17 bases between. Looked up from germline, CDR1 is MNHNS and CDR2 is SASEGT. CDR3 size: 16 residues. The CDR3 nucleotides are TGTGCCAGCAGTGAAGCGGTGGGCAGGGTCTTCGATGGCTACACCTTC. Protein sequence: CASSEAVGRVFDGYTF.

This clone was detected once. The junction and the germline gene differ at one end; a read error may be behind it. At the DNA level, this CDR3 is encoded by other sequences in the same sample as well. The DNA for the CDR3 is TGTGCCAGCAGTTCCCTTGCCGGCGGGTTGGCCAGCAATCAGCCCCAGCATTTC. This gives the protein CASSSLAGGLASNQPQHF. The chain has TRBV27 and TRBJ1-5; the D is unclear. CDR1 and CDR2 (germline): MNHEY, SMNVEV (reference sequence). The CDR3 contains 18 residues.

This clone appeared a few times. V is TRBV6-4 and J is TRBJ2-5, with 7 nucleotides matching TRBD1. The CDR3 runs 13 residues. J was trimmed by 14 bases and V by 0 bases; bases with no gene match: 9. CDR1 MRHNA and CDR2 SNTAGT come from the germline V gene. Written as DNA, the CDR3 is TGTGCCAGCAGTGACTCAGACAGGGAAGTGGTATACTTC. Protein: CASSDSDREVVYF.

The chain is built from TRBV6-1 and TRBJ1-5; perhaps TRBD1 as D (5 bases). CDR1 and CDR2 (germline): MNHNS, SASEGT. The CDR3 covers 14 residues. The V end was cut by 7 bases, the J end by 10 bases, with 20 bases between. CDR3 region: CASNTASGGQPQHF. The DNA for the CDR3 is TGTGCCAGCAATACGGCATCAGGTGGACAACCCCAGCATTTT.

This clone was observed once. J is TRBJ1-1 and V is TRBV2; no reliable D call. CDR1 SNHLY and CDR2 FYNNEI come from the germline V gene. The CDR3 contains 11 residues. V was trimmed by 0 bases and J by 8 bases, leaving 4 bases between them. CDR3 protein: CASSEATEAFF. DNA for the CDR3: TGTGCCAGCAGTGAAGCGACAGAAGCTTTCTTT.

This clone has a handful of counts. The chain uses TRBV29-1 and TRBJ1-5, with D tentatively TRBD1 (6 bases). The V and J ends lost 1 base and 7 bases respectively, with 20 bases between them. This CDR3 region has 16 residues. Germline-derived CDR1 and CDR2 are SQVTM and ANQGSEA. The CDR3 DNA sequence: TGCAGCGTTGAAGGGCAGGGGAGCGTCCTCGACCAGCCCCAGCATTTT. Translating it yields CSVEGQGSVLDQPQHF.

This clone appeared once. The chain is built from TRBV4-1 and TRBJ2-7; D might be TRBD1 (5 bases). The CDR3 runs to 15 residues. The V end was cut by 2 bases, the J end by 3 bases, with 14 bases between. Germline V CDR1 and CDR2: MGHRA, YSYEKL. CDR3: CASSQTLDSYYEQYF. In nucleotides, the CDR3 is TGCGCCAGCAGCCAAACGCTCGACAGTTACTACGAGCAGTACTTC.

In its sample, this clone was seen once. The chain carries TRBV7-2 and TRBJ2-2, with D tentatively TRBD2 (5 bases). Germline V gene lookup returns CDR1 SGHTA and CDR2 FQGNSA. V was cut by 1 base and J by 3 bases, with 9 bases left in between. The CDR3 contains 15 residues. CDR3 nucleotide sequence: TGTGCCAGCAGCTTAGTCCGACTATACACCGGGGAGCTGTTTTTT. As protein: CASSLVRLYTGELFF.

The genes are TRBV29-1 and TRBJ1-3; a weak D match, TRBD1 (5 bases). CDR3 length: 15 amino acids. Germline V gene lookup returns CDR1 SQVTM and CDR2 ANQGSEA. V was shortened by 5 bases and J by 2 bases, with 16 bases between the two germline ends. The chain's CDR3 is CSVPSGGGTGNTIYF. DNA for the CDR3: TGCAGCGTTCCGTCGGGGGGAGGGACTGGAAACACCATATATTTT.